This T cell receptor beta chain was sequenced in a study of blood T cell repertoires in COVID-19. Only in-frame clones appear in the TCRdb table, and some are missing; sequencing was by immunoSEQ multiplex PCR. The sample holds around 100,000 clones, 81% seen once. The CDR3 has 13 amino acids. Germline assignment: CDR1 SNHLY and CDR2 FYNNEI. V was pared by 6 bases and J by 7 bases, with 12 bases between. Seattle enrolled patients during active infection and tracked them longitudinally. The chain links TRBV2 to TRBJ2-2; D remains unclear. This sequence was found in a man of 80 years or more with COVID-19, enrolled during active disease. The specimen was peripheral blood. The CDR3 coding sequence is TGTGCCAGCAGCGGCGAACACAGCGGGGAGCTGTTTTTT. As protein: CASSGEHSGELFF.